This T cell receptor (beta chain) was sequenced in a study of control samples from healthy donors and cancer patients. TCRdb's table, derived via immunoSEQ multiplex PCR, lists solely in-frame clones and lacks some. The sample consists of more than 85,000 clones, approximately 87% of them appearing once. The germline V gene encodes CDR1 SEHNR and CDR2 FQNEAQ (reference sequence). V lost 1 base and J lost 0, with 7 bases in between. The CDR3 has 14 amino acids. The sample consisted of PBMCs. The receptor was isolated from a woman aged 55-70 years with lung cancer. The J gene is TRBJ2-7, the V gene TRBV7-9; possibly TRBD1 for D (5 bases). The CDR3 nucleotides read TGTGCCAGCAGCTTAGGACAGAACTCCTACGAGCAGTACTTC. Its protein is CASSLGQNSYEQYF.